This is a list of T cell receptor beta chains from one sample in a study of blood T cells in healthy people across ages. TCRdb independently ran MiXCR on the 5' RACE reads; one entry per CDR3 protein. The sample yields 550,000 to 650,000 distinct CDR3 sequences, about 26% seen once. These data were also reused for a study on T cells of mothers and their children.

The sample taken for sequencing was blood. The receptors originated from a boy between 2 and 10 years old in good health. The CDR3 runs from the conserved cysteine through the conserved F or W. The order of the fields is V gene, J gene, D gene, clone size, CDR3 DNA, CDR3 protein. A D gene is named only where the DNA matches it firmly. Expanded clones are given a class, and other clones once, few, many or no size at all.

TRBV5-1	TRBJ2-5	TRBD1	.	TGCGCCAGCAGTTGGGGACAGGGGTCCCGGGAGACCCAGTACTTC	CASSWGQGSRETQYF
TRBV11-1	TRBJ2-3	TRBD1	few	TGTGCCAGCAGCTTATTGGGACAGCTCTCGAACACAGATACGCAGTATTTT	CASSLLGQLSNTDTQYF
TRBV29-1	TRBJ2-2	.	few	TGCAGCATTAAGAGGGGGGCTGGCACCGGGGAGCTGTTTTTT	CSIKRGAGTGELFF
TRBV5-1	TRBJ1-1	TRBD1	.	TGCGCCAGCAGCCAGGGACAGGGAAGGGCAGCTTTCTTT	CASSQGQGRAAFF
TRBV12-3/TRBV12-4	TRBJ2-7	.	.	TGTGCCAGCAGTTCTACAGGGAGTTACTCCTACGAGCAGTACTTC	CASSSTGSYSYEQYF
TRBV4-3	TRBJ2-4	.	few	TGCGCCAGCAGCCAAGATCGTGGAGGGATGGATTTTTCAGGTGAAAACATTCAGTACTTC	CASSQDRGGMDFSGENIQYF
TRBV12-3/TRBV12-4	TRBJ1-2	TRBD1	.	TGTGCCATCAGAGGGGGCAGGCGCGGCTACACCTTC	CAIRGGRRGYTF
TRBV6-5	TRBJ2-7	.	.	TGTGCCAGCAGTTACTCGAGGCAGGAGCAGTACTTC	CASSYSRQEQYF
TRBV24-1	TRBJ2-3	TRBD1	few	TGTGCCACCAGTGTGCGTTCTCAGGGGGTATCAGATACGCAGTATTTT	CATSVRSQGVSDTQYF
TRBV4-3	TRBJ2-2	.	.	TGCGCCAGCAGCCAAGAGAACAGATACACCGGGGAGCTGTTTTTT	CASSQENRYTGELFF
TRBV6-1	TRBJ1-2	TRBD1	.	TGTGCCAGCAGTGATGGGGACAGTTTCTATGGCTACACCTTC	CASSDGDSFYGYTF
TRBV7-6	TRBJ2-5	.	.	TGTGCCAGCAGCCCCCAGGAGCAAGAGACCCAGTACTTC	CASSPQEQETQYF
TRBV12-3/TRBV12-4	TRBJ1-4	.	.	TGTGCCAGCAGACGAGCTTCGGGGAATGAAAAACTGTTTTTT	CASRRASGNEKLFF
TRBV10-3	TRBJ2-5	TRBD2	few	TGTGCCATCAGCTACACTAGCGGGGCGGGTCAAGAGACCCAGTACTTC	CAISYTSGAGQETQYF
TRBV29-1	TRBJ2-7	TRBD2	.	TGCAGCGTTGGCGGGATCTCTAGCGGGAGCTCCTACGAGCAGTACTTC	CSVGGISSGSSYEQYF